This T cell receptor beta chain was obtained from a study of T cell changes during pregnancy in multiple sclerosis. CDR3 length: 14 residues. V shed 4 bases, J shed 4 bases, and the junction held 5 bases outside the gene matches. Germline V lookup: CDR1 SGHNT, CDR2 YYREEE (reference sequence). Libraries were prepared by immunoSEQ multiplex PCR; TCRdb keeps only in-frame clonotypes and omits some of them. The sample contains roughly 48,000 clones, over 75% of which appear only once. The receptor's source is a female donor with multiple sclerosis, enrolled in a pregnancy study. The chain recombines TRBV5-4 with TRBJ1-1, with 9 bases lining up with TRBD1. The specimen was CD4+ T cells from peripheral blood mononuclear cells, collected in the second trimester of pregnancy. DNA of the CDR3: TGTGCCAGCAGCCTACAGGGGGCGGGCACTGAAGCTTTCTTT. It codes for CASSLQGAGTEAFF.